The 12 T cell receptor beta chains given below trace back to one sample, sequenced in a study of cytomegalovirus exposure and HLA in healthy donors. PCR primers comprised 60 Vbeta and 13 Jbeta primers. Method: immunoSEQ multiplex PCR; TCRdb's copy keeps in-frame clones and lacks some. The data hold around 140,000 clones, with approximately 84% observed a single time. Sequencing used PBMCs. The receptors here all came from a woman aged 40 to 50 in good health and CMV-seronegative.

V gene TRBV11-2 combines with J gene TRBJ2-6, with 10 bases fitting TRBD1. The CDR3 runs 18 residues. Germline CDR1 is SGHAT and CDR2 is FQNNGV. With V trimmed by 1 base and J by 0 bases, 3 bases remained unmatched. The CDR3 here is CASSLGTGGFSGANVLTF. The CDR3 DNA reads TGTGCCAGCAGCTTAGGGACAGGGGGATTCTCTGGGGCCAACGTCCTGACTTTC.

The gene calls are TRBV25-1 and TRBJ2-7, with D perhaps TRBD1 (6 bases). The germline V and J ends were trimmed by 5 bases and 8 bases, with 16 bases remaining between them. The CDR3 runs 13 residues. The V gene's germline CDR1 is MGHDK and CDR2 SYGVNS. CDR3 nucleotides: TGTGCCAGCAGTCCCCGGACAGAAGCCAAGCAGTACTTC. Its translation: CASSPRTEAKQYF.

The chain couples TRBV13 to TRBJ2-3; D is unclear. Germline-derived CDR1 and CDR2 are PRHDT and FYEKMQ (reference sequence). CDR3 length: 13 amino acids. V gave up 2 bases and J gave up 7 bases, with 10 bases separating them. The CDR3 bases are TGTGCCAGCAGCTTACGTTCACTGTATACGCAGTATTTT. Its translation is CASSLRSLYTQYF.

The chain recombines TRBV28 with TRBJ1-1; tentatively, D is TRBD1 (6 bases). Per germline, CDR1 MDHEN and CDR2 SYDVKM. The germline V and J ends were trimmed by 2 bases and 2 bases, with 9 bases remaining between them. The CDR3 is 14 amino acids. The CDR3 DNA reads as TGTGCCAGCAGTTTAGCACAGGGAAACACTGAAGCTTTCTTT. Translating it yields CASSLAQGNTEAFF.

The gene calls are TRBV11-2 and TRBJ1-1; the D is unclear. The CDR3 has 13 amino acids. Germline V CDR1 and CDR2: SGHAT, FQNNGV. V lost 4 bases to trimming and J lost 6 bases, with 12 bases between them. The DNA for the CDR3 is TGTGCCAGCAGCTACGGAGGTGGGGCTGAAGCTTTCTTT. Protein product: CASSYGGGAEAFF.

The chain is built from TRBV7-2 and TRBJ2-3; 10 bases map to TRBD2. Trimming cost V 1 base and J 5 bases; bases outside gene matches: 9. Germline V gene data show CDR1 as SGHTA and CDR2 as FQGNSA. The CDR3 is 17 residues long. The DNA for the CDR3 is TGTGCCAGCAGCTTAGGGGGGGCTAGCGGGAGTGTAGATACGCAGTATTTT. Protein sequence: CASSLGGASGSVDTQYF.

This sequence joins TRBV6-5 and TRBJ2-7; D remains ambiguous. Trimming removed 0 bases from V and 4 bases from J, with 13 bases in between. CDR1 and CDR2 (germline): MNHEY, SVGAGI. The CDR3 sequence is 15 residues long. The CDR3 bases are TGTGCCAGCAGTTACTCGGCTGTCGCTTCATACGAGCAGTACTTC. Its translation is CASSYSAVASYEQYF.

In nucleotides, the CDR3 is TGTGCCAGCAGAGACAGCTCCCACTCTGGAAACACCATATATTTT. It encodes CASRDSSHSGNTIYF. The genes are TRBV6-6 and TRBJ1-3; D is possibly TRBD1 (5 bases). Germline CDR1 reads MNHNY; CDR2 reads SVGAGI (reference sequence). Deletions cut 6 bases from V and 0 bases from J, with 12 bases between. This CDR3 region has 15 residues.

This sequence joins TRBV19 and TRBJ2-7, with TRBD2 as a possible D gene (6 bases). Germline CDR1 reads LNHDA; CDR2 reads SQIVND (reference sequence). The CDR3 has 14 residues. V lost 3 bases and J 2 bases, leaving 11 bases between the germline ends. The CDR3 nucleotides read TGTGCCAGTAGTATTGCGGGATCCCCCTACGAGCAGTACTTC. Translated: CASSIAGSPYEQYF.

The chain combines TRBV19 with TRBJ1-1; D not resolved. The germline V and J ends were trimmed by 6 bases and 2 bases, with 4 bases remaining between them. The CDR3 consists of 11 residues. Germline values: CDR1 LNHDA, CDR2 SQIVND (reference sequence). CDR3 in amino acids: CASSPNTEAFF. CDR3 sequence (DNA): TGTGCCAGTAGCCCAAACACTGAAGCTTTCTTT. The full variable domain, its missing parts supplied by reference TRBV19 and TRBJ1-1, is DGGITQSPKYLFRKEGQNVTLSCEQNLNHDAMYWYRQDPGQGLRLIYYSQIVNDFQKGDIAEGYSVSREKKESFPLTVTSAQKNPTAFYLCASSPNTEAFFGQGTRLTVV.

This chain joins TRBV6-5 and TRBJ1-2; tentative D call: TRBD1 (6 bases). This CDR3 has 14 amino acids. CDR1 and CDR2 from the germline V gene are MNHEY and SVGAGI. V lost 7 bases, J lost 5 bases, and 17 bases lay in between. The CDR3 here is CASILAGVGYGYTF. In DNA form, the CDR3 reads TGTGCCAGCATCTTGGCAGGGGTCGGTTATGGCTACACCTTC.

The chain recombines TRBV2 with TRBJ2-7; D uncertain. V lost 4 bases, J lost 8 bases, and 12 bases lay in between. Germline lookup yields CDR1 SNHLY and CDR2 FYNNEI. The CDR3 covers 12 residues. In DNA, the CDR3 is TGTGCCAGCAGTGTCCCTGGTCCTAAGCAGTACTTC. Translation gives CASSVPGPKQYF.